Listed below are T cell receptor beta chains from one sample, sequenced in a study of blood T cell repertoires in COVID-19. TCRdb's copy holds only in-frame clones and misses some; the assay was immunoSEQ multiplex PCR. The data contain 250,000 to 350,000 clones, roughly 90% of them singletons. Sequencing was performed on peripheral blood. All receptors come from a man aged 18 to 35 with active or convalescent COVID-19. The CDR3 runs from the conserved cysteine through the conserved F or W. The D gene is left open where the match is weak. The listing skips clone size in some rows; elsewhere it reads once, few, many or a size class.

d_call	clone_size	v_call	j_call	cdr3_nt	cdr3_aa
TRBD2	-	TRBV5-6	TRBJ2-3	TGTGCCAGCAGCTTTCGGGGGGACACAGATACGCAGTATTTT	CASSFRGDTDTQYF
TRBD1	few	TRBV13	TRBJ1-2	TGTGCCAGCAGTCCGGGACAGGGGGTGTCCGGCTACACCTTC	CASSPGQGVSGYTF
-	-	TRBV9	TRBJ1-3	TGTGCCAGCAGCGAGGGGGACTCTGGAAACACCATATATTTT	CASSEGDSGNTIYF
TRBD2	-	TRBV2	TRBJ2-7	TGTGCCAGCACGGGGGGGAGGACGAACTACGAGCAGTACTTC	CASTGGRTNYEQYF
-	-	TRBV4-1	TRBJ1-6	TGCGCCAGCAGCCGAGGTGCAGCGCGTAATTCACCCCTCCACTTT	CASSRGAARNSPLHF
TRBD2	-	TRBV7-3	TRBJ2-3	TGTGCCAGCAGCCCCCACGGGACTAGTGGGGATACGCAGTATTTT	CASSPHGTSGDTQYF
TRBD1	-	TRBV7-6	TRBJ2-1	TGTGCCAGCAGCTTACTTGCCCGGGACAGGGGCGATGAGCAGTTCTTC	CASSLLARDRGDEQFF
-	-	TRBV6-5	TRBJ1-1	TGTGCCAGCAGTTTTATGGGAGGGAACACTGAAGCTTTCTTT	CASSFMGGNTEAFF
-	-	TRBV7-2	TRBJ1-5	TGTGCCAGCAGCTTAGAGGACAGAAGCAATCAGCCCCAGCATTTT	CASSLEDRSNQPQHF
-	-	TRBV2	TRBJ1-3	TGTGCCAGCAGTGAAGGAGATTCAGGCTTCTCTGGAAACACCATATATTTT	CASSEGDSGFSGNTIYF
-	-	TRBV11-2	TRBJ1-1	TGTGCCAGCAGCTTAGATAGTGCGTGGGTACAGGGCTTCATGAACACTGAAGCTTTCTTT	CASSLDSAWVQGFMNTEAFF
TRBD2	-	TRBV5-7	TRBJ2-2	TGTGCCAGCAGCTTTGGACTAGCGGGATACACCGGGGAGCTGTTTTTT	CASSFGLAGYTGELFF
-	-	TRBV5-1	TRBJ1-6	TGCGCCAGCAGCTTGTTCCCCACGCTCCGACCGAAGACTTATAATTCACCCCTCCACTTT	CASSLFPTLRPKTYNSPLHF
TRBD1	few	TRBV28	TRBJ1-2	TGTGCCAGCAGAATCAGGACAGGGGGCAATGGCTACACCTTC	CASRIRTGGNGYTF
TRBD2	-	TRBV7-9	TRBJ2-3	TGTGCCAGCAGCACCACCAGCGGGAGTATTGGAGATACGCAGTATTTT	CASSTTSGSIGDTQYF
-	once	TRBV7-9	TRBJ2-1	TGTGCCAGCAGCTTGTTTCAAGGGGGTAATGAGCAGTTCTTC	CASSLFQGGNEQFF
-	-	TRBV20-1	TRBJ2-2	TGCAGTGGGAGAGGGGGCGGGGAGCTGTTTTTT	CSGRGGGELFF
TRBD1	-	TRBV5-6	TRBJ1-5	TGTGCCAGCAGCCAAGGACAGGGGGACGGGAACAATCAGCCCCAGCATTTT	CASSQGQGDGNNQPQHF
-	-	TRBV29-1	TRBJ1-2	TGCAGCGTTGGTGGGAGCAACTCAAAGGGCTACACCTTC	CSVGGSNSKGYTF
-	-	TRBV10-1	TRBJ1-1	TGCGCCAGCAGTCCCCAGGTATCAGGGGTAGCTTTCTTT	CASSPQVSGVAFF
-	-	TRBV2	TRBJ1-2	TGTGCCAGCACCCCGGAGGAAGAGGGAGGCTACACCTTC	CASTPEEEGGYTF
-	-	TRBV11-2	TRBJ1-6	TGTGCCAGCAGCGGGGGGAGGGGGAGCTCCTATAATTCACCCCTCCACTTT	CASSGGRGSSYNSPLHF
TRBD2	once	TRBV27	TRBJ2-1	TGTGCCAGCAGTTTGGCGGGGGGATACAATGAGCAGTTCTTC	CASSLAGGYNEQFF
TRBD1	-	TRBV18	TRBJ1-1	TGTGCCAGCTCCCTTACAGGGGGAAACACTGAAGCTTTCTTT	CASSLTGGNTEAFF
TRBD1	-	TRBV6-5	TRBJ1-6	TGTGCCAGCAGTAGGGACAGGGGAAAGAATTCACCCCTCCACTTT	CASSRDRGKNSPLHF
-	-	TRBV19	TRBJ2-2	TGTGCCAGTAGTATAGTCAGGGTGGGGACCGGGGAGCTGTTTTTT	CASSIVRVGTGELFF
TRBD1	-	TRBV5-4	TRBJ1-2	TGTGCCAGTAGAGCGAAAGGGGGCTTCGGCTATGGCTACACCTTC	CASRAKGGFGYGYTF
-	-	TRBV5-1	TRBJ2-7	TGCGCCAGCAGCTTGGAGGGGTGGGACTACGAGCAGTACTTC	CASSLEGWDYEQYF
TRBD1	once	TRBV11-2	TRBJ1-1	TGTGCCAGCAGCTTAGGGGACAGGGCCGACACTGAAGCTTTCTTT	CASSLGDRADTEAFF
-	-	TRBV5-6	TRBJ1-4	TGTGCCAGCAGCGGGACACCGGGAAAACTGTTTTTT	CASSGTPGKLFF
TRBD1	-	TRBV5-6	TRBJ2-6	TGTGCCAGCAGCCCCCAGGGGGCTGGGGCCAACGTCCTGACTTTC	CASSPQGAGANVLTF
-	-	TRBV29-1	TRBJ1-3	TGCAGCGTTGACGTCGGACAGGGAAACACCATATATTTT	CSVDVGQGNTIYF
TRBD2	-	TRBV18	TRBJ2-2	TGTGCCAGCCTGCCTCTAGCGGGGACCGGGGAGCTGTTTTTT	CASLPLAGTGELFF
-	-	TRBV6-5	TRBJ1-3	TGTGCCAGCAGTTACGTGGGCTCCTCTGGAAACACCATATATTTT	CASSYVGSSGNTIYF
-	-	TRBV5-5	TRBJ1-1	TGTGCCAGCAGCTTGGAGCGGGGGCTTGTTGCTGAAGCTTTCTTT	CASSLERGLVAEAFF
-	-	TRBV2	TRBJ1-3	TGTGCCAGCCGACCGACAGACTCTGGAAACACCATATATTTT	CASRPTDSGNTIYF
-	-	TRBV5-1	TRBJ2-1	TGCGCCAGCAGCTTGGGGGGGGACCCCTACAATGAGCAGTTCTTC	CASSLGGDPYNEQFF
-	-	TRBV5-1	TRBJ1-1	TGCGCCAGCAGCTTGGAAGGGGTATTCGGCTCTGAAGCTTTCTTT	CASSLEGVFGSEAFF
-	-	TRBV6-5	TRBJ2-7	TGTGCCAGCAGTTACCAGGGAACCGAGCAGTACTTC	CASSYQGTEQYF
-	once	TRBV2	TRBJ2-3	TGTGCCAGATCCCTATCAGATACGCAGTATTTT	CARSLSDTQYF
-	-	TRBV18	TRBJ2-2	TGTGCCAGCTCCCCGGACATCAACACCGGGGAGCTGTTTTTT	CASSPDINTGELFF
TRBD1	-	TRBV3-1/TRBV3-2	TRBJ1-6	TGTGCCAGCAACCAAGGGACAGGGTTCGATAATTCACCCCTCCACTTT	CASNQGTGFDNSPLHF
-	-	TRBV7-2	TRBJ2-7	TGTGCCAGCAGCTTAAACAGGCGGTCCTACGAGCAGTACTTC	CASSLNRRSYEQYF
-	-	TRBV19	TRBJ1-1	TGTGCCAGCCTTTACGGGGGGGCCGGGGACACTGAAGCTTTCTTT	CASLYGGAGDTEAFF
TRBD1	-	TRBV6-5	TRBJ1-5	TGTGCCAGTGATCCCTGGACAGGGAATCAGCCCCAGCATTTT	CASDPWTGNQPQHF
-	-	TRBV7-3	TRBJ1-3	TGTGCCAGCAGCTTAGGTCGGGTAGGAACTGGAAACACCATATATTTT	CASSLGRVGTGNTIYF
-	-	TRBV18	TRBJ2-7	TGTGCCAGCTCACCCGACAGGCTCTTCTCCTACGAGCAGTACTTC	CASSPDRLFSYEQYF
-	-	TRBV6-2/TRBV6-3	TRBJ1-6	TGTGCCAGCAGTTTCGAAACAGGGTATGTCGCCTATAATTCACCCCTCCACTTT	CASSFETGYVAYNSPLHF
TRBD1	-	TRBV28	TRBJ2-7	TGTGCCAGCAGACCACTCGGGACAGGGGGGTCCTACGAGCAGTACTTC	CASRPLGTGGSYEQYF
TRBD1	-	TRBV11-2	TRBJ2-7	TGTGCCAGCAGCTTAGCTGTGGGACAGTTCTCCTACGAGCAGTACTTC	CASSLAVGQFSYEQYF
-	-	TRBV4-1	TRBJ1-4	TGCGCCAGCAGCCAAGATTGGGCCCGCCAACTGTTTTTT	CASSQDWARQLFF
TRBD1	-	TRBV28	TRBJ1-1	TGTGCCAGCAGATGGGACAGGAGTGCAGCTTTCTTT	CASRWDRSAAFF
-	-	TRBV7-9	TRBJ1-2	TGTGCCAGCAGCTTGCAGGGTTCTAGGGACTATGGCTACACCTTC	CASSLQGSRDYGYTF
-	-	TRBV5-6	TRBJ2-1	TGTGCCAGCAGCTTGGTAGCGAATGAGCAGTTCTTC	CASSLVANEQFF
TRBD1	-	TRBV14	TRBJ1-1	TGTGCCAGCAGCCCAGGGTGGGGGACAGTTACCATGAACACTGAAGCTTTCTTT	CASSPGWGTVTMNTEAFF